The source of this T cell receptor (beta chain) is a study of long-term antiretroviral therapy in people with HIV. Runs used v3.0 of the immunoSEQ assay and were done at survey level. The data were produced by immunoSEQ multiplex PCR, yet TCRdb's version contains in-frame clones alone and is incomplete. The table has under 50,000 clones, 80% to 90% seen once. A few counts support this clone. The antigen remains undetermined. The study's findings and limits: Blood in the study was drawn between about 2003 and 2018, possibly under older ART regimens, which may be less effective than current ones. ART adherence, viral resistance and therapy changes went unrecorded.

With 6 bases removed from V and 4 bases from J, the gap between germline ends came to 15 bases. The CDR3 covers 14 residues. Germline V gene data show CDR1 as MNHEY and CDR2 as SMNVEV (reference sequence). Each participant with HIV received care in the United States. This rearrangement joins TRBV27 to TRBJ1-2; maybe TRBD1 (5 bases). The starting material was unsorted PBMCs, obtained just before starting antiretroviral therapy. This clonotype was obtained from a woman between 18 and 29 years old with HIV. CDR3 sequence reads: CASSYGGRLYGYTF. CDR3 DNA: TGTGCCAGCAGCTACGGGGGTCGCCTCTATGGCTACACCTTC.